One and the same sample provided the 11 T cell receptor beta chains below, sequenced in a study of Ad26.COV2.S vaccination and SARS-CoV-2 variants. Assay: immunoSEQ multiplex PCR; the TCRdb copy retains only in-frame clones and omits some. The sample lists roughly 460,000 clones, about 89% occurring once. Treatment of the sample: 15 to 20 received Ad26.COV2.S at low or high dose, single or two shots; five or six received placebo; per-sample allocation not given. Vaccine and placebo recipients were sampled on day 63 after the first injection. The sample was peripheral blood, taken in a trial of Ad26.COV2.S vaccine versus placebo. These receptors came from a person between 18 and 65 years old who received the Ad26.COV2.S COVID-19 vaccine or a placebo.

The J gene is TRBJ1-1, the V gene TRBV29-1, with D possibly being TRBD1 (6 bases). Germline V CDR1 and CDR2: SQVTM, ANQGSEA. The CDR3 covers 12 residues. The V and J ends lost 6 bases and 0 bases respectively, with 8 bases between them. As DNA, the CDR3 is TGCAGCGTACGGACAGTGAACACTGAAGCTTTCTTT. Translating gives CSVRTVNTEAFF.

The V gene is TRBV1, the J gene TRBJ1-1. TRBV1 is termed a pseudogene. The CDR3 runs 14 residues. The CDR3, as DNA: TGCACCAGCAGCCAAGCTGATACGAACACTGAAGCTTTCTTT. Protein sequence: CTSSQADTNTEAFF.

The V and J genes are TRBV27 and TRBJ2-1; no firm D call. CDR1 MNHEY and CDR2 SMNVEV come from the germline V gene (reference sequence). V was clipped by 5 bases and J by 4 bases, with 6 bases between them. CDR3 length: 12 amino acids. Here the CDR3 DNA reads TGTGCCAGCAGTCGTAGTTACAATGAGCAGTTCTTC. Amino acid sequence: CASSRSYNEQFF.

This chain connects TRBV10-1 to TRBJ2-2; weak D call: TRBD2 (6 bases). Germline V CDR1 and CDR2: WNHNN, SYGVQD (reference sequence). The V end was cut by 6 bases, the J end by 7 bases, with 15 bases between. The CDR3 totals 14 residues. CDR3 region: CASSSGGSIGELFF. In DNA form, the CDR3 reads TGCGCCAGCAGCTCCGGGGGTTCGATCGGGGAGCTGTTTTTT.

The sample holds one count of this clone. The chain links TRBV6-5 to TRBJ2-1, with TRBD2 matching 10 bases. CDR1 MNHEY and CDR2 SVGAGI come from the germline V gene. V lost 7 bases to trimming and J lost 4 bases; unmatched junction nucleotides: 7. The CDR3 consists of 15 residues. For the CDR3, the DNA is TGTGCCAGCATGAGGACTAGCGGAGCATACAATGAGCAGTTCTTC. This gives the protein CASMRTSGAYNEQFF.

This chain links TRBV5-1 with TRBJ2-7; D not resolved. The V end was cut by 2 bases, the J end by 6 bases, with 15 bases between. Germline assignment: CDR1 SGHRS and CDR2 YFSETQ. The CDR3 has 14 amino acids. This chain's CDR3 is CASSFTSVGSEQYF. CDR3 nucleotides: TGCGCCAGCAGCTTCACGTCTGTCGGGTCCGAGCAGTACTTC.

J is TRBJ2-7 and V is TRBV11-2; D perhaps matches TRBD2 (6 bases). This CDR3 spans 17 amino acids. The germline V gene has CDR1 SGHAT and CDR2 FQNNGV. V gave up 4 bases and J gave up 0 bases, with 19 bases separating them. CDR3 residues: CASSSIQGLTDSYEQYF. In nucleotides, the CDR3 is TGTGCCAGCAGCTCCATTCAAGGACTAACAGACTCCTACGAGCAGTACTTC. Combining the CDR3 with reference TRBV11-2 and TRBJ2-7 gives the whole variable domain EAGVAQSPRYKIIEKRQSVAFWCNPISGHATLYWYQQILGQGPKLLIQFQNNGVVDDSQLPKDRFSAERLKGVDSTLKIQPAKLEDSAVYLCASSSIQGLTDSYEQYFGPGTRLTVT.

The rearrangement uses TRBV6-2 or TRBV6-3 and TRBJ1-4; no firm D call. Deletions cut 6 bases from V and 16 bases from J, with 21 bases between. The CDR3 sequence is 13 residues long. Germline V gives CDR1 MNHEY, CDR2 SVGEGT. The CDR3 loop is CASSTRHTESGFF. In DNA, the CDR3 is TGTGCCAGCAGCACCCGTCATACGGAATCAGGGTTTTTT.

The chain is built from TRBV7-9 and TRBJ2-7; D call uncertain. Trimming took off 4 bases at V and 4 bases at J, with 17 bases between the two ends. The CDR3 spans 15 residues. Germline-derived CDR1 and CDR2 are SEHNR and FQNEAQ (reference sequence). The CDR3: CASSSNKIIFYEQYF. The DNA for the CDR3 is TGTGCCAGCAGCTCGAACAAGATTATATTTTACGAGCAGTACTTC.

The chain is built from TRBV30 and TRBJ1-5, with D unclear. Deletions cut 0 bases from V and 1 base from J, with 10 bases between. From germline, CDR1 is GTSNPN and CDR2 SVGIG (reference sequence). CDR3 length: 15 amino acids. Written as DNA, the CDR3 is TGTGCCTGGAGTGTCAGCCACTCCAGCAATCAGCCCCAGCATTTT. Translating gives CAWSVSHSSNQPQHF.

As DNA, the CDR3 is TGTGCCAGCAGCGTCGGAAAGTACAGGGCTCAGGACACTGAAGCTTTCTTT. Translation: CASSVGKYRAQDTEAFF. This sequence joins TRBV9 and TRBJ1-1; D may be TRBD1 (6 bases). V gave up 2 bases and J gave up 3 bases, with 20 bases separating them. The CDR3 spans 17 residues. Germline V lookup: CDR1 SGDLS, CDR2 YYNGEE.